These T cell receptor beta chains were read from a single sample in a study of shared clonotypes between healthy human individuals. Sequenced by immunoSEQ multiplex PCR; TCRdb stores in-frame clones only, minus some. The table shows nearly 1,000,000 clones, with 76% occurring only once. The specimen sequenced was memory CD4+ T cells sorted from blood. Receptor source: a man aged 18 to 30 in good health. Both conserved end residues are part of each CDR3. Each record gives: clone size, D gene, V gene, J gene, CDR3 protein, CDR3 DNA. D genes are given only for firm matches. A row's size may be missing; if present it is once, few, many or a size class.

few	NA	TRBV30	TRBJ1-4	CASKGGGLSEKLFF	TGTGCCTCAAAGGGAGGCGGCCTAAGTGAAAAACTGTTTTTT
NA	NA	TRBV2	TRBJ1-3	CASSPTTGTFGNTIYF	TGTGCCAGCAGTCCCACTACAGGGACGTTTGGAAACACCATATATTTT
NA	NA	TRBV10-3	TRBJ2-3	CAISGPPSVSTDTQYF	TGTGCCATCAGTGGGCCACCTAGCGTAAGCACAGATACGCAGTATTTT
NA	TRBD2	TRBV13	TRBJ2-7	CASSLAGGNYEQYF	TGTGCCAGCAGCTTAGCGGGAGGAAACTACGAGCAGTACTTC
NA	TRBD2	TRBV27	TRBJ2-4	CASSPHLIAGGPRTNIQYF	TGTGCCAGCAGCCCCCATCTAATAGCGGGGGGGCCTCGGACAAACATTCAGTACTTC
NA	TRBD2	TRBV10-1	TRBJ2-2	CASSDPSGNTGELFF	TGCGCCAGCAGTGACCCTAGCGGGAACACCGGGGAGCTGTTTTTT
NA	NA	TRBV18	TRBJ2-5	CASSRGQTQETQYF	TGTGCCAGCTCAAGGGGACAAACCCAAGAGACCCAGTACTTC
NA	TRBD2	TRBV6-5	TRBJ2-1	CASKTSGNNEQFF	TGTGCCAGCAAGACTAGCGGAAACAATGAGCAGTTCTTC
once	NA	TRBV11-2	TRBJ2-7	CASSLKPSYEQYF	TGTGCCAGCAGCTTAAAGCCCTCCTACGAGCAGTACTTC
NA	NA	TRBV4-3	TRBJ2-2	CASSWGRTGELFF	TGCGCCAGCAGCTGGGGTCGTACCGGGGAGCTGTTTTTT
NA	TRBD2	TRBV30	TRBJ2-4	CAWRLAGGRNIQYF	TGTGCCTGGAGGCTAGCGGGGGGCCGGAACATTCAGTACTTC
NA	NA	TRBV6-1	TRBJ2-7	CASSVGGREQYF	TGTGCCAGCAGTGTTGGGGGCAGGGAGCAGTACTTC
NA	NA	TRBV14	TRBJ2-7	CASSPFGTQKYEQYF	TGTGCCAGCAGCCCCTTTGGGACCCAAAAATACGAGCAGTACTTC
once	TRBD2	TRBV7-6	TRBJ2-7	CASSELAGVSEQYF	TGTGCCAGCAGTGAACTAGCGGGAGTCAGCGAGCAGTACTTC
NA	NA	TRBV5-4	TRBJ2-5	CASSRAAQETQYF	TGTGCCAGCAGTCGTGCAGCCCAAGAGACCCAGTACTTC
NA	TRBD1	TRBV30	TRBJ1-2	CAVTGGYGYTF	TGTGCCGTGACAGGGGGATATGGCTACACCTTC
few	NA	TRBV10-3	TRBJ1-1	CAISALDPSEAFF	TGTGCCATCAGTGCCTTAGACCCATCTGAAGCTTTCTTT
NA	NA	TRBV30	TRBJ2-3	CAWVQEFATDTQYF	TGTGCCTGGGTGCAGGAGTTTGCCACAGATACGCAGTATTTT
NA	TRBD2	TRBV27	TRBJ2-1	CASSPWGLARNEQFF	TGTGCCAGCAGTCCATGGGGACTAGCGAGGAATGAGCAGTTCTTC
NA	TRBD1	TRBV5-8	TRBJ2-5	CASSLTRTGLETQYF	TGTGCCAGCAGCTTGACCCGGACAGGGTTAGAGACCCAGTACTTC
NA	TRBD2	TRBV4-3	TRBJ2-1	CASSWEGTEQFF	TGCGCCAGCAGCTGGGAGGGTACTGAGCAGTTCTTC
NA	TRBD2	TRBV10-3	TRBJ2-1	CAISAREGSNEQFF	TGTGCCATCAGTGCGCGGGAGGGATCCAATGAGCAGTTCTTC
NA	TRBD2	TRBV11-3	TRBJ2-5	CASSLGLAGQETQYF	TGTGCCAGCAGCTTAGGGCTAGCGGGGCAAGAGACCCAGTACTTC
once	NA	TRBV9	TRBJ2-7	CASSVAPGSEQYF	TGTGCCAGCAGCGTAGCTCCCGGTTCGGAGCAGTACTTC
NA	NA	TRBV27	TRBJ1-2	CASSDRGKYYGYTF	TGTGCCAGCAGTGATCGGGGGAAGTACTATGGCTACACCTTC
NA	TRBD2	TRBV9	TRBJ2-1	CASSAGTSLHEQFF	TGTGCCAGCAGCGCAGGGACTAGTCTACATGAGCAGTTCTTC
NA	TRBD1	TRBV11-1	TRBJ2-1	CASSIPGTGWYEQFF	TGTGCCAGCAGCATCCCCGGGACAGGGTGGTATGAGCAGTTCTTC
NA	TRBD1	TRBV5-6	TRBJ1-2	CASSYRGPYGYTF	TGTGCCAGCAGCTACAGGGGCCCTTATGGCTACACCTTC
NA	NA	TRBV6-6	TRBJ2-7	CASRAGEGGYFHEQYF	TGTGCCAGCAGGGCGGGGGAGGGGGGATATTTCCACGAGCAGTACTTC
once	NA	TRBV5-1	TRBJ2-3	CASSFLTGAADTQYF	TGCGCCAGCAGCTTCCTAACGGGAGCGGCAGATACGCAGTATTTT
NA	NA	TRBV18	TRBJ2-1	CASSPPTSLVSNEQFF	TGTGCCAGCTCACCACCTACTAGCTTAGTATCCAATGAGCAGTTCTTC